A single sample gave rise to the 31 T cell receptor beta chains below, sequenced in a study of T-cell reconstitution after alpha-beta-depleted transplantation in children. The TCRbeta library was prepared with unique molecular identifiers. TCRdb independently ran MiXCR on the PCR reads; one entry per CDR3 protein. Here the sample spans 220,000 or so distinct CDR3 sequences, just under 8.5% being singletons. This specimen consisted of PBMCs, mostly from graft donor cells, obtained 180 days after TCRalphabeta/CD19-depleted stem cell transplant. Receptors were obtained from a male patient between 10 and 17 years old who had a stem cell transplant for acute lymphoblastic leukemia, so the T cells may come from the graft donor.

This clonotype was observed at least ten times. The chain is built from TRBV5-1 and TRBJ2-5, with D tentatively TRBD1 (5 bases). The V gene's germline CDR1 is SGHRS and CDR2 YFSETQ. The CDR3 spans 13 residues. Between the trimmed V and J ends, which lost 4 bases and 5 bases, there was a span of 12 bases. CDR3 in DNA: TGCGCCAGCAGCAAACAGGTGGGGGAGACCCAGTACTTC. Protein sequence: CASSKQVGETQYF.

This clonotype has a handful of counts. V is TRBV6-1 and J is TRBJ1-1; 8 bases are shared with TRBD1. This CDR3 is built from 15 residues. Germline assignment: CDR1 MNHNS and CDR2 SASEGT. J lost 0 bases, V lost 7 bases, and 7 bases had no gene match. CDR3 sequence: CASTSGQGLNTEAFF. Here the CDR3 DNA reads TGTGCCAGCACCTCAGGACAGGGTTTGAACACTGAAGCTTTCTTT.

This clonotype was detected many times. The chain has TRBV11-1 and TRBJ2-1; TRBD2 agrees at 13 bases. Germline CDR1 is SGHAT and CDR2 is FQDESV (reference sequence). After removal of 6 bases from V and 4 bases from J, the junction contained 18 bases not matched to a gene. The CDR3 contains 20 residues. CDR3: CASRLYRFNGLAGEYNEQFF. The DNA for the CDR3 is TGTGCCAGCAGGTTATATAGGTTCAACGGACTAGCGGGAGAGTACAATGAGCAGTTCTTC. Full variable domain (remainder filled in from reference TRBV11-1 and TRBJ2-1): EAEVAQSPRYKITEKSQAVAFWCDPISGHATLYWYRQILGQGPELLVQFQDESVVDDSQLPKDRFSAERLKGVDSTLKIQPAELGDSAMYLCASRLYRFNGLAGEYNEQFFGPGTRLTVL.

This clonotype was observed at least ten times. V gene TRBV28 combines with J gene TRBJ2-3; 12 nucleotides align to TRBD1. The CDR3 extends over 14 amino acids. Germline V gives CDR1 MDHEN, CDR2 SYDVKM. V lost 11 bases, J lost 4 bases, and 7 bases stayed unmatched. DNA of the CDR3: TGTGCCGTTACCGGGACAGGGGGCTCAGATACGCAGTATTTT. This sequence encodes CAVTGTGGSDTQYF.

This clonotype was seen ten or more times. The chain has TRBV2 and TRBJ2-1; 7 bases fit TRBD1. Germline CDR1 SNHLY, CDR2 FYNNEI. With 8 bases clipped from V and 9 bases from J, the junction kept 7 bases outside the gene matches. This CDR3 is 12 amino acids long. CDR3 coding DNA: TGTGCCAGCCAGGGACAGCTTGTTGAGCAGTTCTTC. Protein sequence: CASQGQLVEQFF.

This clonotype was detected ten times or more. The rearrangement uses TRBV20-1 and TRBJ1-5; D not resolved. Trimming cost V 3 bases and J 0 bases, with 9 bases left between them. The germline gives CDR1 DFQATT, CDR2 SNEGSKA (reference sequence). The length of the CDR3 is 14 residues. The CDR3 DNA reads TGCAGTGCTAGGCGGAGGAATAGCAATCAGCCCCAGCATTTT. Translating gives CSARRRNSNQPQHF.

This clonotype showed up many times. The genes are TRBV29-1 and TRBJ1-4, with TRBD1 matching 7 bases. The CDR3 sequence is 13 residues long. Germline-derived CDR1 and CDR2 are SQVTM and ANQGSEA. With V trimmed by 7 bases and J by 4 bases, 6 bases remained unmatched. CDR3 DNA sequence: TGCAGCGCGGGGGACAGAATTAATGAAAAACTGTTTTTT. Protein: CSAGDRINEKLFF.

At least ten counts were recorded for this clonotype. The chain couples TRBV29-1 to TRBJ2-1; 8 nucleotides line up with TRBD2. CDR3 length equals 13 residues. Germline CDR1 is SQVTM and CDR2 is ANQGSEA. V gave up 4 bases and J gave up 9 bases; unmatched junction bases: 8. This chain's CDR3 is CSVVGSGEGEQFF. DNA of the CDR3: TGCAGCGTTGTAGGTAGCGGGGAGGGTGAGCAGTTCTTC.

This clonotype was counted many times. The CDR3: CASSQDLGTGFVPQHF. CDR3 DNA: TGCGCCAGCAGCCAAGATCTGGGGACAGGGTTTGTGCCCCAGCATTTT. This chain joins TRBV4-3 and TRBJ1-5; 9 bases are a match to TRBD1. The length of the CDR3 is 16 residues. Germline CDR1 reads LGHNA; CDR2 reads YSLEER. The J segment lost 9 bases and the V segment lost 0 bases, leaving 9 bases of the junction unmatched.

This clonotype was observed many times. The V and J genes are TRBV25-1 and TRBJ2-5, with no clear D. This CDR3 is 10 amino acids long. Germline-derived CDR1 and CDR2 are MGHDK and SYGVNS. V shed 3 bases and J shed 10 bases, with 6 bases lying between them. CDR3 DNA: TGTGCCAGCAGTGATCAGAGCCAGTACTTC. This translates into CASSDQSQYF.

This clonotype was seen at least ten times. The chain joins TRBV20-1 to TRBJ2-6; D gene ambiguous. Trimming removed 0 bases from V and 0 bases from J, with 6 bases in between. The CDR3 totals 15 residues. Germline V gene sequence: CDR1 DFQATT, CDR2 SNEGSKA (reference sequence). The CDR3 DNA sequence: TGCAGTGCTAGAGATCCGGTCTCTGGGGCCAACGTCCTGACTTTC. It encodes CSARDPVSGANVLTF.

The chain has TRBV10-3 and TRBJ2-1; the D gene is possibly TRBD2 (7 bases). Germline V gene data show CDR1 as ENHRY and CDR2 as SYGVKD. The CDR3 totals 15 residues. The V end lost 8 bases, the J end lost 2 bases, and 16 bases lay between the germline ends. CDR3 DNA sequence: TGTGCCATCGCGAAGGGGGGGGGCCCCTACAATGAGCAGTTCTTC. Protein product: CAIAKGGGPYNEQFF.

This clonotype was seen repeatedly, ten times or more. The chain employs TRBV25-1 and TRBJ2-3, with a possible D match to TRBD2 (6 bases). CDR3 length equals 12 residues. Trimming took off 9 bases at V and 0 bases at J, with 7 bases between the two ends. Germline CDR1 reads MGHDK; CDR2 reads SYGVNS. CDR3 sequence: CARGTSTDTQYF. Here the CDR3 DNA reads TGTGCCAGAGGGACTAGCACAGATACGCAGTATTTT.

This clonotype was found a few times. The chain uses TRBV20-1 and TRBJ2-7, with a tentative D call TRBD2 (6 bases). With 2 bases removed from V and 3 bases from J, the gap between germline ends came to 20 bases. Per germline, CDR1 DFQATT and CDR2 SNEGSKA (reference sequence). The CDR3 contains 16 residues. The CDR3 coding sequence is TGCAGTGCTAGACCCCCACGAGGCGGGACGAGCTACGAGCAGTACTTC. The encoded protein is CSARPPRGGTSYEQYF.

This clonotype was seen at least ten times. The chain has TRBV20-1 and TRBJ2-2; TRBD2 matches at 12 bases. This CDR3 has 15 residues. Germline CDR1 is DFQATT and CDR2 is SNEGSKA (reference sequence). Trimming removed 4 bases from V and 5 bases from J; junction bases left unmatched: 5. For the CDR3, the DNA is TGCAGTGCTACCCGACTAGCGGGAGTTACCGGGGAGCTGTTTTTT. This translates into CSATRLAGVTGELFF.

This clonotype was seen ten or more times. The chain recombines TRBV21-1 with TRBJ1-1. TRBV21-1 represents a pseudogene. This CDR3 contains 13 residues. Written as DNA, the CDR3 is TGTGCCAGCAGCAAAGGCGGGACGGTCGAAGCTTTCTTT. It is translated as CASSKGGTVEAFF.

This clonotype has a count of ten or more. The chain couples TRBV5-1 to TRBJ2-2; 7 bases match TRBD1. The CDR3 runs 16 residues. V gave up 1 base and J gave up 2 bases; unmatched junction bases: 5. CDR1 and CDR2 from the germline V gene are SGHRS and YFSETQ. Here the CDR3 reads CASSLRGPLNTGELFF. The CDR3 bases are TGCGCCAGCAGCTTGAGGGGGCCCCTCAACACCGGGGAGCTGTTTTTT.

This clonotype was detected ten times or more. This chain links TRBV12-3 or TRBV12-4 with TRBJ1-2, with D unresolved. CDR3 size: 14 residues. Between the trimmed V and J ends, which lost 6 bases and 0 bases, there was a span of 11 bases. This chain's CDR3 is CASRGSGSNYGYTF. For the CDR3, the DNA is TGTGCCAGCAGGGGGTCAGGTTCTAACTATGGCTACACCTTC.

This clonotype was recorded at least ten times. The J gene is TRBJ1-6, the V gene TRBV6-1; D is unclear. The CDR3 sequence is 14 residues long. CDR1 and CDR2 from the germline V gene are MNHNS and SASEGT. Deletions cut 7 bases from V and 7 bases from J, with 14 bases between. The CDR3 DNA is TGTGCCAGCAACTCCCCAGGCTCCAATTCACCCCTCCACTTT. Amino acids: CASNSPGSNSPLHF.

There are many counts of this clonotype. V and J are TRBV28 and TRBJ2-2; 7 bases line up with TRBD1. J gave up 0 bases and V 5 bases, and 6 bases lay outside the gene matches. The CDR3 sequence is 16 residues long. The germline V gene has CDR1 MDHEN and CDR2 SYDVKM. This CDR3 is CASSPSGTANTGELFF. The DNA of the CDR3 is TGTGCCAGCAGTCCGTCCGGGACAGCGAACACCGGGGAGCTGTTTTTT. Complete variable domain (other parts from reference TRBV28 and TRBJ2-2): DVKVTQSSRYLVKRTGEKVFLECVQDMDHENMFWYRQDPGLGLRLIYFSYDVKMKEKGDIPEGYSVSREKKERFSLILESASTNQTSMYLCASSPSGTANTGELFFGEGSRLTVL.

This clonotype was seen repeatedly, ten times or more. The chain combines TRBV12-3 or TRBV12-4 with TRBJ1-3; D is ambiguous. The CDR3 spans 15 residues. Trimming pared 5 bases from V and 0 bases from J, leaving 11 bases between. This chain's CDR3 is CASSAQTSSGNTIYF. The CDR3 DNA reads as TGTGCCAGCAGTGCTCAGACAAGCTCTGGAAACACCATATATTTT.

This clonotype was seen at least ten times. CDR3 residues: CASSYRAGNTIYF. The CDR3 coding sequence is TGTGCCAGCAGTTACCGGGCTGGAAACACCATATATTTT. The V and J genes are TRBV12-3 or TRBV12-4 and TRBJ1-3; D gene ambiguous. CDR3 size: 13 residues. V gave up 4 bases and J gave up 2 bases, with 6 bases separating them.

This clonotype was seen repeatedly, ten times or more. The chain uses TRBV20-1 and TRBJ2-7; a possible D gene is TRBD1 (5 bases). The CDR3 sequence is 13 residues long. Trimming shortened V by 1 base and J by 5 bases, and 12 bases separated the two germline ends. In germline, CDR1 is DFQATT, CDR2 SNEGSKA (reference sequence). CDR3 region: CSARGAGNDEQYF. The CDR3 nucleotides are TGCAGTGCTAGAGGGGCAGGGAACGACGAGCAGTACTTC.

For this clonotype: A single base separates this from a much larger clone, so it may be a read error. This sequence joins TRBV6-1 and TRBJ1-2; D is possibly TRBD1 (6 bases). The length of the CDR3 is 13 residues. The V gene's germline CDR1 is MNHNS and CDR2 SASEGT. CDR3 protein: CASTAGANYGCTF. For the CDR3, the DNA is TGTGCCAGCACGGCAGGGGCTAACTATGGCTGCACCTTC.

This clonotype was seen at least ten times. The CDR3 loop reads CASSPLSPEAFF. CDR3 nucleotide sequence: TGTGCCAGCAGTCCCCTTTCTCCTGAAGCTTTCTTT. The J gene is TRBJ1-1, the V gene TRBV28; no definite D call. The CDR3 contains 12 residues. Germline CDR1 reads MDHEN; CDR2 reads SYDVKM. Trimming shortened V by 5 bases and J by 6 bases, and 10 bases separated the two germline ends.

This clonotype has a count of ten or more. The V gene is TRBV20-1, the J gene TRBJ1-5; 7 positions agree with TRBD1. Germline V lookup: CDR1 DFQATT, CDR2 SNEGSKA (reference sequence). Unmatched junction bases numbered 7, after V lost 6 bases and J lost 2 bases. This CDR3 has 14 residues. As DNA, the CDR3 is TGCAGTGCCCCTACAGGGGTGGGCAATCAGCCCCAGCATTTT. Translation: CSAPTGVGNQPQHF.

This clonotype was counted many times. This rearrangement joins TRBV12-3 or TRBV12-4 to TRBJ2-7, with TRBD1 matching over 10 bases. V shed 8 bases and J 2 bases; nucleotides not matched to a gene: 3. The CDR3 extends over 13 amino acids. CDR3: CASSGQGAYEQYF. DNA of the CDR3: TGTGCCAGCTCTGGACAGGGGGCCTACGAGCAGTACTTC.

This clonotype was observed at least ten times. This chain connects TRBV28 to TRBJ1-2; D ambiguous. Looked up from germline, CDR1 is MDHEN and CDR2 is SYDVKM. The V and J ends lost 8 bases and 4 bases respectively, with 11 bases between them. This CDR3 is built from 12 residues. The CDR3 spells CASWAQGYGYTF. For the CDR3, the DNA is TGTGCCAGCTGGGCCCAAGGCTATGGCTACACCTTC.

This clonotype was counted at least ten times. The chain combines TRBV27 with TRBJ1-1; D perhaps matches TRBD1 (6 bases). Between the trimmed V and J ends, which lost 4 bases and 1 base, there was a span of 10 bases. The CDR3 is 14 residues long. Germline V gene sequence: CDR1 MNHEY, CDR2 SMNVEV (reference sequence). CDR3 sequence: CASSSTGPNTEAFF. DNA of the CDR3: TGTGCCAGCAGTTCAACAGGGCCGAACACTGAAGCTTTCTTT.

This clonotype was detected ten times or more. The chain joins TRBV29-1 to TRBJ2-1; 11 nucleotides align to TRBD2. The CDR3 extends over 13 amino acids. With V trimmed by 4 bases and J by 7 bases, 3 bases remained unmatched. Germline V lookup: CDR1 SQVTM, CDR2 ANQGSEA. This CDR3 is CSVGRLAGNEQFF. As DNA, the CDR3 is TGCAGCGTTGGAAGACTAGCGGGGAATGAGCAGTTCTTC.

The sample holds many counts of this clonotype. This chain uses TRBV4-3 with TRBJ2-3, with 10 bases identical to TRBD1. The germline gives CDR1 LGHNA, CDR2 YSLEER. The CDR3 length is 16 residues. Trimming cost V 3 bases and J 0 bases; bases outside gene matches: 3. CDR3 loop: CASSHSGQGSTDTQYF. As DNA, the CDR3 is TGCGCCAGCAGCCACTCGGGACAGGGGAGCACAGATACGCAGTATTTT.